This is a list of T cell receptor beta chains from one sample in a study of T cell responses to AZD1222 COVID-19 vaccine. Only in-frame clones appear in the TCRdb table, and some are missing; sequencing was by immunoSEQ multiplex PCR. Of 150,000 or so clones in the sample, around 86% were seen once. Source: peripheral blood, taken 28 days after the second AZD1222 dose. These receptors were taken from an adult who received the AZD1222 COVID-19 vaccine. CDR3s include the opening cysteine and the closing phenylalanine or tryptophan. D genes are given only for firm matches. Size tells how often a clone was seen (once, few, many) or the class of an expanded clone, and some rows leave it out.

clone size: NA
V gene: TRBV3-1/TRBV3-2
D gene: TRBD2
CDR3 protein: CASSQGSSGTYNEQFF

clone size: once
V gene: TRBV10-1
D gene: NA
CDR3 protein: CAPPPRGAPRNKETQYF

clone size: NA
V gene: TRBV20-1
D gene: NA
CDR3 protein: CSASQSSGNTIYF

clone size: NA
V gene: TRBV30
D gene: TRBD2
CDR3 protein: CAWSVLAGVQETQYF

clone size: NA
V gene: TRBV5-1
D gene: NA
CDR3 protein: CASSLPGGTGNTIYF

clone size: NA
V gene: TRBV5-8
D gene: NA
CDR3 protein: CASSLGWVTTNEKLFF

clone size: NA
V gene: TRBV30
D gene: NA
CDR3 protein: CAWKVGALNSPLHF

clone size: NA
V gene: TRBV29-1
D gene: TRBD2
CDR3 protein: CSVVLAGVPDTQYF

clone size: NA
V gene: TRBV5-1
D gene: TRBD2
CDR3 protein: CASSLSSGMGNNEQFF

clone size: NA
V gene: TRBV9
D gene: NA
CDR3 protein: CASSSSSSRHNEQFF

clone size: NA
V gene: TRBV11-2
D gene: NA
CDR3 protein: CASRMGPMNTGELFF

clone size: once
V gene: TRBV9
D gene: NA
CDR3 protein: CASSVGEGISYEQYF

clone size: once
V gene: TRBV19
D gene: NA
CDR3 protein: CASSQQRQAFF

clone size: NA
V gene: TRBV4-2
D gene: TRBD2
CDR3 protein: CASSQDSLTSRTDTQYF

clone size: NA
V gene: TRBV7-2
D gene: NA
CDR3 protein: CASSLAGNTIYF

clone size: once
V gene: TRBV2
D gene: TRBD2
CDR3 protein: CASILAGTRGEQFF

clone size: NA
V gene: TRBV19
D gene: TRBD1
CDR3 protein: CASTPDRASYNEQFF

clone size: NA
V gene: TRBV9
D gene: NA
CDR3 protein: CASSGNSRVIGGYTF

clone size: once
V gene: TRBV27
D gene: NA
CDR3 protein: CASSLSKRNEQFF

clone size: few
V gene: TRBV2
D gene: NA
CDR3 protein: CASSGLRGTGELFF

clone size: once
V gene: TRBV4-1
D gene: NA
CDR3 protein: CASSQNGISQNEQYF

clone size: NA
V gene: TRBV18
D gene: NA
CDR3 protein: CASSPSRYEQYF

clone size: NA
V gene: TRBV28
D gene: TRBD1
CDR3 protein: CASRRQGSGNTIYF

clone size: NA
V gene: TRBV7-9
D gene: NA
CDR3 protein: CASSWGNQPQHF

clone size: NA
V gene: TRBV15
D gene: TRBD2
CDR3 protein: CATSRDLASGRLSRGNEQFF

clone size: NA
V gene: TRBV5-1
D gene: NA
CDR3 protein: CASSVSSPGAQYF

clone size: NA
V gene: TRBV4-2
D gene: TRBD1
CDR3 protein: CASSQTGGSYEQYF

clone size: NA
V gene: TRBV27
D gene: NA
CDR3 protein: CASRTLGGAYEQYF

clone size: few
V gene: TRBV10-3
D gene: NA
CDR3 protein: CAIRTSARPYTYNEQFF

clone size: NA
V gene: TRBV2
D gene: NA
CDR3 protein: CAIARTPGYEQYF

clone size: NA
V gene: TRBV9
D gene: NA
CDR3 protein: CASSVFSYNEQFF

clone size: NA
V gene: TRBV28
D gene: NA
CDR3 protein: CASSPPSSTNEKLFF

clone size: once
V gene: TRBV24-1
D gene: NA
CDR3 protein: CATDGSWEKLFF

clone size: NA
V gene: TRBV5-8
D gene: NA
CDR3 protein: CASSLAAGFQPQHF

clone size: NA
V gene: TRBV7-2
D gene: NA
CDR3 protein: CASSLLGQMNTEAFF

clone size: NA
V gene: TRBV7-8
D gene: NA
CDR3 protein: CASSFFPDQPQHF

clone size: NA
V gene: TRBV7-3
D gene: TRBD1
CDR3 protein: CASSHRTGGDTGELFF

clone size: few
V gene: TRBV7-3
D gene: TRBD1
CDR3 protein: CASSPQGAQYYEQYF

clone size: few
V gene: TRBV6-2/TRBV6-3
D gene: TRBD1
CDR3 protein: CASSYPTGGASTEAFF

clone size: NA
V gene: TRBV2
D gene: TRBD1
CDR3 protein: CASSDSGTGKVGYTF

clone size: NA
V gene: TRBV3-1/TRBV3-2
D gene: NA
CDR3 protein: CASSQEDPGLGYNEQFF

clone size: NA
V gene: TRBV28
D gene: NA
CDR3 protein: CASSTSKANEKLFF

clone size: NA
V gene: TRBV7-9
D gene: TRBD2
CDR3 protein: CASSYLGGTYEQYF

clone size: NA
V gene: TRBV30
D gene: NA
CDR3 protein: CAWSRTSRSYNEQFF

clone size: once
V gene: TRBV2
D gene: NA
CDR3 protein: CASSEIGGPNEKLFF

clone size: NA
V gene: TRBV19
D gene: NA
CDR3 protein: CASSISGMGGPQHF